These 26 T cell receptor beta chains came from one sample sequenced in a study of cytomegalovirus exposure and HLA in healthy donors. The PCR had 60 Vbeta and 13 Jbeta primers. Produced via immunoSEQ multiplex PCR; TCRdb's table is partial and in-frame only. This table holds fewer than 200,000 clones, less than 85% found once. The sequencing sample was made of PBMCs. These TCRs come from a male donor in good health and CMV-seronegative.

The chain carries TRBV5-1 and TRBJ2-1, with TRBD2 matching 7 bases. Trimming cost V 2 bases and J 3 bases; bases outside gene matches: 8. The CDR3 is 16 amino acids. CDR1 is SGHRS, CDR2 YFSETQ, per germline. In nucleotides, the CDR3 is TGCGCCAGCAGCTTAGGGGAGGGGCATGGCTACAATGAGCAGTTCTTC. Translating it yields CASSLGEGHGYNEQFF.

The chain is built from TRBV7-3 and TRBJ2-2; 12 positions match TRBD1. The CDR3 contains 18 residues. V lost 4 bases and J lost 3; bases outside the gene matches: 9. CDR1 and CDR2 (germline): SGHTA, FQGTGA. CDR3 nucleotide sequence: TGTGCCAGCAGCTCTTCCGGGACAGGGGGCAGGCACACCGGGGAGCTGTTTTTT. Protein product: CASSSSGTGGRHTGELFF.

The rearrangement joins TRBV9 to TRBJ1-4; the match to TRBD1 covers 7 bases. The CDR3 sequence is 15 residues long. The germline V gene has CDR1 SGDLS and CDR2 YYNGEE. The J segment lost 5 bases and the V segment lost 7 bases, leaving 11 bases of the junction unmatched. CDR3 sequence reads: CASSITGTENEKLFF. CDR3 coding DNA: TGTGCCAGCTCTATAACCGGGACAGAGAATGAAAAACTGTTTTTT.

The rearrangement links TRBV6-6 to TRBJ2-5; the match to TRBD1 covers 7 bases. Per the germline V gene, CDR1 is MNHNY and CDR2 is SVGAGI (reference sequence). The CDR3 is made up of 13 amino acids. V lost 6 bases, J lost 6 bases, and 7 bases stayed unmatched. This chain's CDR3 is CASSETGAKTQYF. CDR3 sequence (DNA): TGTGCCAGCAGCGAAACAGGGGCGAAGACCCAGTACTTC.

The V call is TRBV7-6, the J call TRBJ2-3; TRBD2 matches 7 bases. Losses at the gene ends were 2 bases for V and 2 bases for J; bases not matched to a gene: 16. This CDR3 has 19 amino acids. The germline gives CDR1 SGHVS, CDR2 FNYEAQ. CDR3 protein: CASSLWGKAGTTTTDTQYF. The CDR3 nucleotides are TGTGCCAGCAGCTTATGGGGCAAAGCGGGAACCACCACCACAGATACGCAGTATTTT.

The CDR3 nucleotides are TGTGCCATCAGTGACAAGGGCAGGGAATATCAGCCCCAGCATTTT. The encoded protein is CAISDKGREYQPQHF. The chain joins TRBV10-3 to TRBJ1-5, with D perhaps matching TRBD1 (5 bases). V lost 3 bases and J 5 bases, leaving 14 bases between the germline ends. Per the germline V gene, CDR1 is ENHRY and CDR2 is SYGVKD. The CDR3 contains 15 residues.

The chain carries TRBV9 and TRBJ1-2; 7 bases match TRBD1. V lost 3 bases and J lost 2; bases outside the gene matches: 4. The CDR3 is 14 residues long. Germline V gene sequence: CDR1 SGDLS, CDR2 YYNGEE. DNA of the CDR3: TGTGCCAGCAGCGCAATGACAGGGAACTATGGCTACACCTTC. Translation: CASSAMTGNYGYTF.

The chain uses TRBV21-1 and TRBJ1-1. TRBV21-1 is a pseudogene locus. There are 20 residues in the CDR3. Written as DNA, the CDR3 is TGTGCCAGCAGCAAAGAATCTACGTCGCCAAGGGCGGGGGTGAACACTGAAGCTTTCTTT. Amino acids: CASSKESTSPRAGVNTEAFF.

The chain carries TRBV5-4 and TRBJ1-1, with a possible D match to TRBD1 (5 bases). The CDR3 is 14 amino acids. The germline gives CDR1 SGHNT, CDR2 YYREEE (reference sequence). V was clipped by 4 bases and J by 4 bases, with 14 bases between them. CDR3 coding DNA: TGTGCCAGCAGCGGGACTAGGCTTGCCACTGAAGCTTTCTTT. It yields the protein CASSGTRLATEAFF.

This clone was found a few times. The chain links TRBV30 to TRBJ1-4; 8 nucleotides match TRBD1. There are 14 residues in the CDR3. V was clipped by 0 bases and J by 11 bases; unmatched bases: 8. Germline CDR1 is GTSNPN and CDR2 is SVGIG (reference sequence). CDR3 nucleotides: TGTGCCTGGAGTGTGTCAGACAGGGGTTCGAAACTGTTTTTT. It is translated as CAWSVSDRGSKLFF.

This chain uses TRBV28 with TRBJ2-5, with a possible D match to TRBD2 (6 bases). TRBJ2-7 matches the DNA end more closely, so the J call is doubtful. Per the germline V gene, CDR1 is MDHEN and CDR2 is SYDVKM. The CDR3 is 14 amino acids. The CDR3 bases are TGTGCCAGCAGTTTATATTGGAAGGGAGGCGAGCAGTACTTC. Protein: CASSLYWKGGEQYF.

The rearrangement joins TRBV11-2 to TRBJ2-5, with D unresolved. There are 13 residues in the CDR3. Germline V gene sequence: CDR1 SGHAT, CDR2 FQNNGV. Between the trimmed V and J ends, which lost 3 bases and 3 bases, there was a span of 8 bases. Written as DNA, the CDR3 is TGTGCCAGCAGCTTTTCCAGAAAAGAGACCCAGTACTTC. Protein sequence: CASSFSRKETQYF.

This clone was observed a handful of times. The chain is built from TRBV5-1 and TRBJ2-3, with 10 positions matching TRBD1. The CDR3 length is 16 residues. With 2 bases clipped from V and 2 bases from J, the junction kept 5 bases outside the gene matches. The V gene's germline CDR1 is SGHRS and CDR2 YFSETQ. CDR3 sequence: CASSLGGQGSTDTQYF. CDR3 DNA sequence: TGCGCCAGCAGCTTAGGGGGACAGGGGTCCACAGATACGCAGTATTTT.

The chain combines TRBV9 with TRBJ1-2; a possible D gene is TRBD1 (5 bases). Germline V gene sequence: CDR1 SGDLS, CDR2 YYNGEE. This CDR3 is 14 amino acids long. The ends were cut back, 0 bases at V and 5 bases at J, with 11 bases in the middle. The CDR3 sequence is CASSVAPTDYGYTF. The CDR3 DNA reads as TGTGCCAGCAGCGTAGCTCCGACAGATTATGGCTACACCTTC.

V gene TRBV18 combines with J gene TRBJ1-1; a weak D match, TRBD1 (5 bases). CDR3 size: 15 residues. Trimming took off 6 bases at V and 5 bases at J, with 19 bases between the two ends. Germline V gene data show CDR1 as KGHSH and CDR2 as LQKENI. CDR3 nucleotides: TGTGCCAGCTCCCCCCTCTCTTATCGGGGGACTGAAGCTTTCTTT. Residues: CASSPLSYRGTEAFF.

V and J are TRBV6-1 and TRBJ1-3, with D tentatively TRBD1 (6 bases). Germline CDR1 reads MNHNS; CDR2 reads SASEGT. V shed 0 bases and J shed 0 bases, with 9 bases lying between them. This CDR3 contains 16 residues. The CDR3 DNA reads TGTGCCAGCAGTGAAGCCGCAGGGGACTCTGGAAACACCATATATTTT. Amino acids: CASSEAAGDSGNTIYF.

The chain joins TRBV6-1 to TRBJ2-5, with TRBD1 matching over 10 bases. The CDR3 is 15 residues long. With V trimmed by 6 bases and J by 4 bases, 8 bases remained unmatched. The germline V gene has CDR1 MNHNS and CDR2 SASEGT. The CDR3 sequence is CASRPRQGAGETQYF. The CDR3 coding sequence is TGTGCCAGCAGGCCAAGACAGGGGGCAGGAGAGACCCAGTACTTC.

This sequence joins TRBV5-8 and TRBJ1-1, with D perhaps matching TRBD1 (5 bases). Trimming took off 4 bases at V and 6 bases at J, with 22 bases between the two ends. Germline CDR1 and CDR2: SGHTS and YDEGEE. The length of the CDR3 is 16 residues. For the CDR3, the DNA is TGTGCCAGCAGCAAGACAGTCCCAGCTTCGTATTCTGAAGCTTTCTTT. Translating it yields CASSKTVPASYSEAFF.

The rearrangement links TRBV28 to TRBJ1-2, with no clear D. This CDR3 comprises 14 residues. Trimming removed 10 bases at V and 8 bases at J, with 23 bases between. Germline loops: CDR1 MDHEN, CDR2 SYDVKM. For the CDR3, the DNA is TGTGCCATCAACCCCTCCTTCGGGATGAGAGGCTACACCTTC. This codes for CAINPSFGMRGYTF.

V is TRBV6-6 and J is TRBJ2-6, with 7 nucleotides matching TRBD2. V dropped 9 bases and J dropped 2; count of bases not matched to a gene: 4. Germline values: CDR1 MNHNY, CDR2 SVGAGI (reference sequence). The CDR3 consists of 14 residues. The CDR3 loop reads CASIRGAGANVLTF. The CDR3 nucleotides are TGTGCCAGTATTCGGGGGGCTGGGGCCAACGTCCTGACTTTC.

Written as DNA, the CDR3 is TGTGCCAGCAGCTTAGGGGACAGCTCCTACAATGAGCAGTTCTTC. This gives the protein CASSLGDSSYNEQFF. The chain recombines TRBV11-3 with TRBJ2-1; 7 bases agree with TRBD1. Germline V gives CDR1 SGHNT, CDR2 YENEEA. The length of the CDR3 is 15 residues. The trim removed 1 base at V and 0 bases at J, leaving 0 bases unmatched.

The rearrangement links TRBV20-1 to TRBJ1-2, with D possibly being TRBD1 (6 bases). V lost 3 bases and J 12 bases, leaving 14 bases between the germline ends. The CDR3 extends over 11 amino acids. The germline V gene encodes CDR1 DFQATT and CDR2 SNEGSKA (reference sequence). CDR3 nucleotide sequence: TGCAGTGCTAGGGAGACAGGTCCCCACACCTTC. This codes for CSARETGPHTF.

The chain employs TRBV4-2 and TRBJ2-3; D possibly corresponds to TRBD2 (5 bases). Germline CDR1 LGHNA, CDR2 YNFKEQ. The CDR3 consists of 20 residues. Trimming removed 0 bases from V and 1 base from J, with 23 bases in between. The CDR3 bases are TGTGCCAGCAGCCAAGAAGTATCACCCCTGGCTGCCGGGGGCACAGATACGCAGTATTTT. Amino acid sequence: CASSQEVSPLAAGGTDTQYF.

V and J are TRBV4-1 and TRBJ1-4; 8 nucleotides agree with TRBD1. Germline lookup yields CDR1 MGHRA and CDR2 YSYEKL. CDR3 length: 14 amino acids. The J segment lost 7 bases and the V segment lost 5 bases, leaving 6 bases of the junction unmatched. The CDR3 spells CASSARDRIEKLFF. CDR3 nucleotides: TGCGCCAGCAGCGCCCGGGACAGGATTGAAAAACTGTTTTTT.

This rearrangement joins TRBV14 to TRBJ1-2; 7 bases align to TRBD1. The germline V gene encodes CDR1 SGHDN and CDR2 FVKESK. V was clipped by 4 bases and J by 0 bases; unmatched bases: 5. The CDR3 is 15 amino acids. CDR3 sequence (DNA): TGTGCCAGCAGCCCGGGACAGAACACTAACTATGGCTACACCTTC. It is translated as CASSPGQNTNYGYTF.

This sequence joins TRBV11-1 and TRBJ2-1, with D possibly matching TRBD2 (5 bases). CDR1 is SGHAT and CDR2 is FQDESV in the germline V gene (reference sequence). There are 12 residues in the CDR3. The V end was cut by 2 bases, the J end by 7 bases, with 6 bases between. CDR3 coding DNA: TGTGCCAGCAGCTTAAAGCGGAATGAGCAGTTCTTC. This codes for CASSLKRNEQFF.